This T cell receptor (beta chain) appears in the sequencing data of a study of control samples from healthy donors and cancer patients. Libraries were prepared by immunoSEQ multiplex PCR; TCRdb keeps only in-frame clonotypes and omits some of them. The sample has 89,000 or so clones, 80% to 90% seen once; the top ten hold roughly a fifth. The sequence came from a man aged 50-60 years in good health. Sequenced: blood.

CDR3 protein: CASSNRPPGLAEETQYF. In nucleotides, the CDR3 is TGCGCCAGCAGCAACCGTCCTCCGGGGCTAGCGGAGGAGACCCAGTACTTC. The J gene is TRBJ2-5, the V gene TRBV4-1, with TRBD2 matching over 7 bases. With 5 bases clipped from V and 5 bases from J, the junction kept 17 bases outside the gene matches. The CDR3 runs 17 residues. Germline V gene data show CDR1 as MGHRA and CDR2 as YSYEKL.